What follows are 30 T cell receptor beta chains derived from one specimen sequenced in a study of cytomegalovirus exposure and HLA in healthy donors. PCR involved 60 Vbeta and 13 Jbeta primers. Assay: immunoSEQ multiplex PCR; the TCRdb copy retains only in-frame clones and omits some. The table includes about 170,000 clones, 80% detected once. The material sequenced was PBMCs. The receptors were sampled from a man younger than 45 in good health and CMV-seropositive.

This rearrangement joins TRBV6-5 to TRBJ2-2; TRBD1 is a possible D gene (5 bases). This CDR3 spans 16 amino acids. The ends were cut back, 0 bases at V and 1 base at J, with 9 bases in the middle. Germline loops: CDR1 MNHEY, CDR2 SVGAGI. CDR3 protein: CASSYSRRGNTGELFF. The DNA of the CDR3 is TGTGCCAGCAGTTACTCGAGAAGGGGGAACACCGGGGAGCTGTTTTTT.

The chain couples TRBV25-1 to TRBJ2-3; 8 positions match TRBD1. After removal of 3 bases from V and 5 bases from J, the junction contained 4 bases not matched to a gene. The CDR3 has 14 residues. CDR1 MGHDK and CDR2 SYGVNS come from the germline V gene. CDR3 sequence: CASSDDRGGDTQYF. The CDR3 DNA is TGTGCCAGCAGTGACGACAGGGGAGGAGATACGCAGTATTTT.

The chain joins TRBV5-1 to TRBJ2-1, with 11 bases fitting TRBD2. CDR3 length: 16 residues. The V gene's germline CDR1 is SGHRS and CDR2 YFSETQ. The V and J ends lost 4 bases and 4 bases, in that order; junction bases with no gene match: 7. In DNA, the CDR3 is TGCGCCAGCAGCCGCGCACCTAGCGGGGGGTACAATGAGCAGTTCTTC. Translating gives CASSRAPSGGYNEQFF. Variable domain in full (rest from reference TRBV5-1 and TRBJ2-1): KAGVTQTPRYLIKTRGQQVTLSCSPISGHRSVSWYQQTPGQGLQFLFEYFSETQRNKGNFPGRFSGRQFSNSRSEMNVSTLELGDSALYLCASSRAPSGGYNEQFFGPGTRLTVL.

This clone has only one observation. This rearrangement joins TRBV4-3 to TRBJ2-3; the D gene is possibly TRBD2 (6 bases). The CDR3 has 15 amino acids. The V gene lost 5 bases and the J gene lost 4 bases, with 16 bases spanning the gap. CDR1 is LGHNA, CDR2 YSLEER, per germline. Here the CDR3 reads CASSLTSIFPDTQYF. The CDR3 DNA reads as TGCGCCAGCAGCTTGACTAGTATTTTCCCAGATACGCAGTATTTT.

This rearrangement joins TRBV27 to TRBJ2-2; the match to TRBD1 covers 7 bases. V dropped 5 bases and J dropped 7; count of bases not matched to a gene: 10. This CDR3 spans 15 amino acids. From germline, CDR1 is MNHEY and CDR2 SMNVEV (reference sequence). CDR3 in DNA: TGTGCCAGCAGTAGAACTACAGGGGTTTTCGGGGAGCTGTTTTTT. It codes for CASSRTTGVFGELFF.

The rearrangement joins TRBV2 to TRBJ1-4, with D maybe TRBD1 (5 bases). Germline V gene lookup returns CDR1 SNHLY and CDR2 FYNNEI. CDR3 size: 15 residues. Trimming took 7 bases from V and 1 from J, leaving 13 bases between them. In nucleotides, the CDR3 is TGTGCCAGCAAGGGGTCGTGGGTAACTAATGAAAAACTGTTTTTT. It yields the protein CASKGSWVTNEKLFF.

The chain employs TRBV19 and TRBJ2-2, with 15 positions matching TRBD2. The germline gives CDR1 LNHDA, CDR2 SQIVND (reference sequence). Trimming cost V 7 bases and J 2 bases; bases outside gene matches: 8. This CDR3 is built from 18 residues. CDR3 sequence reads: CASTGTSGGRGNTGELFF. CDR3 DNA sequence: TGTGCCAGTACCGGGACTAGCGGGGGGAGAGGTAACACCGGGGAGCTGTTTTTT.

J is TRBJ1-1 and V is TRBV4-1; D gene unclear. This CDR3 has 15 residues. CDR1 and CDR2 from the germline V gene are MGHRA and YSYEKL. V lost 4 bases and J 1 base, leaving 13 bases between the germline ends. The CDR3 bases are TGCGCCAGCAGCCCCCTTGGGCAGTCGAACACTGAAGCTTTCTTT. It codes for CASSPLGQSNTEAFF.

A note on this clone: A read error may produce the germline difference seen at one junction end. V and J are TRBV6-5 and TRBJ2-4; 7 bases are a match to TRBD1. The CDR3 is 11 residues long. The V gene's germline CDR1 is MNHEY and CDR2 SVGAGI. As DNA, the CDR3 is TGTGCCAGCACCGGAACAGGGGCCATCCACTTC. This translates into CASTGTGAIHF.

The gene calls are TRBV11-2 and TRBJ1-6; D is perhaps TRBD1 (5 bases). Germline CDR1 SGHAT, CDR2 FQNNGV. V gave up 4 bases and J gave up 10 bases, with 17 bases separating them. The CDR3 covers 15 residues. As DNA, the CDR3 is TGTGCCAGCAGCTGGAGGGGTGCGCTGGACTCACCCCTCCACTTT. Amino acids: CASSWRGALDSPLHF.

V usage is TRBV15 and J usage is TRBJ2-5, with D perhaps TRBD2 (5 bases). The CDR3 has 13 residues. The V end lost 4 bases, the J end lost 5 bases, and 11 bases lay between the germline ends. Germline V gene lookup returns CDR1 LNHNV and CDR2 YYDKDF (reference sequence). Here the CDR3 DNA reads TGTGCCACCAGCACGGGGTGGTGGGAGACCCAGTACTTC. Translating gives CATSTGWWETQYF.

CDR3 sequence (DNA): TGTGCCAGCAGTTACCCAGTCGGGAGCTCCTACGAGCAGTACTTC. It translates to CASSYPVGSSYEQYF. The chain recombines TRBV6-5 with TRBJ2-7, with D possibly TRBD2 on 6 matching bases. The CDR3 is made up of 15 amino acids. Germline V gene sequence: CDR1 MNHEY, CDR2 SVGAGI. The ends were cut back, 2 bases at V and 0 bases at J, with 11 bases in the middle.

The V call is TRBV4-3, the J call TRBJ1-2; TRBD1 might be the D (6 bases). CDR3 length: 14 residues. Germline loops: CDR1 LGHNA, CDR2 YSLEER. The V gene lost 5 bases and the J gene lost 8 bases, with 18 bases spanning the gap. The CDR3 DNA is TGCGCCAGCAGCTCGACGGGAGGGGGTGAAGGCTACACCTTC. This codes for CASSSTGGGEGYTF.

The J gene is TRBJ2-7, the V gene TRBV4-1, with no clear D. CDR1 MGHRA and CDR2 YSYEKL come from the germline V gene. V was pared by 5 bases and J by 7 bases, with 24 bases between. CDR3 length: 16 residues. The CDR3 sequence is CASSGLSGGETLEQYF. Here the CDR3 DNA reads TGCGCCAGCAGCGGTTTGTCTGGCGGAGAGACCCTAGAGCAGTACTTC.

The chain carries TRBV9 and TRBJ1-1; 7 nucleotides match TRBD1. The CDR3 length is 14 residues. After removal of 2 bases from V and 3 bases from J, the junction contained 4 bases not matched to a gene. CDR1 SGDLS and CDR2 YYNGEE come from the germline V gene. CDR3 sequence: CASSVGGGHTEAFF. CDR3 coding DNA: TGTGCCAGCAGCGTTGGAGGGGGCCACACTGAAGCTTTCTTT.

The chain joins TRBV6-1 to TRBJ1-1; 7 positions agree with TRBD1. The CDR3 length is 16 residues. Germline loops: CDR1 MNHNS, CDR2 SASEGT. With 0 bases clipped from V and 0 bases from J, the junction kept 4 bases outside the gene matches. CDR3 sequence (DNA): TGTGCCAGCAGTGAAGCGGGACAGCGCCTGAACACTGAAGCTTTCTTT. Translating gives CASSEAGQRLNTEAFF.

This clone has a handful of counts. CDR3 sequence (DNA): TGTGCCAGTAGCCACCAGGGCTCTTATAGCAATCAGCCCCAGCATTTT. Protein: CASSHQGSYSNQPQHF. The chain couples TRBV19 to TRBJ1-5, with D possibly being TRBD1 (5 bases). The V end lost 6 bases, the J end lost 0 bases, and 15 bases lay between the germline ends. CDR3 size: 16 residues. Germline lookup yields CDR1 LNHDA and CDR2 SQIVND (reference sequence).

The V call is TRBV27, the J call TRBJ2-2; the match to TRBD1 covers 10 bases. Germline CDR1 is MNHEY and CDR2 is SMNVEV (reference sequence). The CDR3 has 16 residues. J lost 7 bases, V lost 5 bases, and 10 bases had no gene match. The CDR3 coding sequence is TGTGCCAGCAGTACGACGACAGGGGGCGTCGGCGGGGAGCTGTTTTTT. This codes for CASSTTTGGVGGELFF.

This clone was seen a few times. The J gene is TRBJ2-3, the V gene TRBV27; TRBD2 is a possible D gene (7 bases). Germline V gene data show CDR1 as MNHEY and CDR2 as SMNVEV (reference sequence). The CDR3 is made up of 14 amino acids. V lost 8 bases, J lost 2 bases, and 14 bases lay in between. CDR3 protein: CASGGDTHTDTQYF. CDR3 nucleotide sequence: TGTGCCAGCGGGGGGGACACCCACACAGATACGCAGTATTTT.

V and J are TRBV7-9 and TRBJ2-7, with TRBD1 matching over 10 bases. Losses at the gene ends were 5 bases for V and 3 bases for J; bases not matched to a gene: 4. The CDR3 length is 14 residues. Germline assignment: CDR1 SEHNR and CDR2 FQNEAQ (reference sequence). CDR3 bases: TGTGCCAGCAGCCCACGGACAGGGGGCTACGAGCAGTACTTC. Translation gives CASSPRTGGYEQYF.

CDR3 coding DNA: TGCGCCAGCAGCCGGGGGCGGGAGGGGGATCAGCCCCAGCATTTT. It encodes CASSRGREGDQPQHF. The V gene is TRBV4-1, the J gene TRBJ1-5; TRBD1 might be the D (6 bases). Deletions cut 4 bases from V and 5 bases from J, with 15 bases between. The CDR3 has 15 residues. Per germline, CDR1 MGHRA and CDR2 YSYEKL.

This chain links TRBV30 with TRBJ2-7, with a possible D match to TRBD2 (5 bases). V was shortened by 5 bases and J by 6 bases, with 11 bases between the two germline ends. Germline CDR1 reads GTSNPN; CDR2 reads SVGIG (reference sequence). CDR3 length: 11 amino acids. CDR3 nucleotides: TGTGCCTGGCGGCTAGAGGGCGAGCAGTACTTC. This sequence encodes CAWRLEGEQYF. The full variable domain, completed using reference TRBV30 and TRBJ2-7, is SQTIHQWPATLVQPVGSPLSLECTVEGTSNPNLYWYRQAAGRGLQLLFYSVGIGQISSEVPQNLSASRPQDRQFILSSKKLLLSDSGFYLCAWRLEGEQYFGPGTRLTVT.

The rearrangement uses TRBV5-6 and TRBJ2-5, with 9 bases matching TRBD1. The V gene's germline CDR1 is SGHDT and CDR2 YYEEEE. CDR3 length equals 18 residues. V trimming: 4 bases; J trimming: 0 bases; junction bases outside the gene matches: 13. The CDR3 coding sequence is TGTGCCAGCAGCGAGGGAGCCGTGGGACAGGGAAACCAAGAGACCCAGTACTTC. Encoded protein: CASSEGAVGQGNQETQYF.

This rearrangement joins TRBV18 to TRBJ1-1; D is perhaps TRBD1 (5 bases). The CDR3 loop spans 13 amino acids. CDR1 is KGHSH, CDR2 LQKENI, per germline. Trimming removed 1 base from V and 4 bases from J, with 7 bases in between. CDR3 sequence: CASSPQGRTEAFF. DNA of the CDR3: TGTGCCAGCTCACCACAGGGGCGCACTGAAGCTTTCTTT.

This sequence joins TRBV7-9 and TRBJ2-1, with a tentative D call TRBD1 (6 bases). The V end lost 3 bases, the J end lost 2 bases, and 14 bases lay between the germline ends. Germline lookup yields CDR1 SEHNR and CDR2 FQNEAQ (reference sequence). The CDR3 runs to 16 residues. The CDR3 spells CASSFLQGDPYNEQFF. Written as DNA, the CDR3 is TGTGCCAGCAGCTTCTTACAGGGCGACCCCTACAATGAGCAGTTCTTC.

DNA for the CDR3: TGTGCCAGCAGTTCACCCCATGGGGGGGGAGTGGAGGCTTTCTTT. Protein product: CASSSPHGGGVEAFF. V is TRBV27 and J is TRBJ1-1, with a possible D match to TRBD1 (5 bases). V dropped 4 bases and J dropped 11 bases, with 23 bases sitting between them. The CDR3 spans 15 residues. In germline, CDR1 is MNHEY, CDR2 SMNVEV (reference sequence).

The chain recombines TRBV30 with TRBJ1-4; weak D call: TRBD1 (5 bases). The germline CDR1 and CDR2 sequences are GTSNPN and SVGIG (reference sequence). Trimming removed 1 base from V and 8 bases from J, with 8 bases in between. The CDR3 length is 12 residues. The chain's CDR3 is CAWSARQEKLFF. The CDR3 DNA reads TGTGCCTGGAGTGCCCGACAGGAAAAACTGTTTTTT.

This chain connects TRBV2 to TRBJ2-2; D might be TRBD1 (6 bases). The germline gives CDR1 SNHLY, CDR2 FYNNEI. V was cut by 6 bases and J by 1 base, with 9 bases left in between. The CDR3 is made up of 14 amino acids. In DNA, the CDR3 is TGTGCCAGCAGCTGGACAGAGAACACCGGGGAGCTGTTTTTT. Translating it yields CASSWTENTGELFF.

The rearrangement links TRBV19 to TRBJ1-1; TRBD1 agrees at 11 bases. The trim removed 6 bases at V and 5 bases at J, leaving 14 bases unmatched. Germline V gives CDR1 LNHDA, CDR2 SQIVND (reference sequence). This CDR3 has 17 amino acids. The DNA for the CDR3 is TGTGCCAGTAGGTCCCCCTCTCCCGGGACAGGGGGTACTGAAGCTTTCTTT. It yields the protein CASRSPSPGTGGTEAFF.

CDR3 sequence: CATSTGWGRAETQYF. CDR3 DNA sequence: TGTGCCACCAGCACAGGGTGGGGCAGGGCCGAGACCCAGTACTTC. This rearrangement joins TRBV15 to TRBJ2-5; tentative D call: TRBD1 (5 bases). The CDR3 has 15 residues. From germline, CDR1 is LNHNV and CDR2 YYDKDF (reference sequence). V dropped 4 bases and J dropped 5 bases, with 17 bases sitting between them.